This passage covers 14 T cell receptor beta chains from one sample sequenced in a study of T cell changes during pregnancy in multiple sclerosis. Here immunoSEQ multiplex PCR was the method, and the copy in TCRdb shows in-frame clones only, minus some. The table lists over 50,000 clones, 85% to 90% of them singletons. The sequenced sample was peripheral blood, obtained in the first trimester of pregnancy. These receptors came from a female donor in good health, enrolled as a control in a pregnancy study.

This chain uses TRBV6-6 with TRBJ1-2; maybe TRBD1 (6 bases). Germline loops: CDR1 MNHNY, CDR2 SVGAGI (reference sequence). The CDR3 runs to 13 residues. The ends were cut back, 7 bases at V and 6 bases at J, with 15 bases in the middle. The DNA of the CDR3 is TGTGCCAGCACCCGAGGGGGGGAGGATGGCTACACCTTC. Translation gives CASTRGGEDGYTF.

This clone was picked up one time. The CDR3 region has the DNA TGCAGCGCCCAAACGGACAGAGACAATGAGCAGTTCTTC. Its translation is CSAQTDRDNEQFF. J is TRBJ2-1 and V is TRBV29-1; D possibly corresponds to TRBD1 (6 bases). Germline values: CDR1 SQVTM, CDR2 ANQGSEA. The CDR3 consists of 13 residues. The V gene lost 7 bases and the J gene lost 5 bases, with 15 bases spanning the gap.

The V and J genes are TRBV5-4 and TRBJ1-6, with TRBD1 matching over 9 bases. V was pared by 3 bases and J by 7 bases, with 17 bases of the junction left unmatched. The V gene's germline CDR1 is SGHNT and CDR2 YYREEE (reference sequence). The length of the CDR3 is 19 residues. CDR3 in amino acids: CASSWGDGTGIFLNSPLHF. As DNA, the CDR3 is TGTGCCAGCAGCTGGGGGGACGGGACAGGGATATTTTTGAATTCACCCCTCCACTTT.

This rearrangement joins TRBV10-3 to TRBJ2-3, with 15 bases fitting TRBD2. CDR1 and CDR2 from the germline V gene are ENHRY and SYGVKD. J gave up 6 bases and V 11 bases, and 9 bases lay outside the gene matches. This CDR3 is built from 15 residues. The CDR3 loop reads CAARTSGGALDTQYF. CDR3 in DNA: TGTGCCGCCCGGACTAGCGGGGGGGCTCTCGATACGCAGTATTTT.

The chain uses TRBV4-3 and TRBJ2-3; 9 nucleotides line up with TRBD2. CDR3 length equals 15 residues. Trimming took 1 base from V and 2 from J; bases not matched to a gene: 1. Germline V CDR1 and CDR2: LGHNA, YSLEER. CDR3 sequence (DNA): TGCGCCAGCAGCCAAGGACTAGCGGACACAGATACGCAGTATTTT. It is translated as CASSQGLADTDTQYF.

The chain employs TRBV2 and TRBJ1-2; D call uncertain. V shed 5 bases and J shed 8 bases, with 12 bases lying between them. This CDR3 is built from 12 residues. From germline, CDR1 is SNHLY and CDR2 FYNNEI. The CDR3 sequence: CASSNPGSGYTF. The CDR3 coding sequence is TGTGCCAGCAGTAACCCAGGAAGCGGCTACACCTTC.

This chain connects TRBV5-1 to TRBJ2-3; D is uncertain. The V gene's germline CDR1 is SGHRS and CDR2 YFSETQ. The V end lost 0 bases, the J end lost 2 bases, and 13 bases lay between the germline ends. This CDR3 region has 16 residues. CDR3 sequence: CASSLEPLRITDTQYF. The CDR3 region has the DNA TGCGCCAGCAGCTTGGAGCCTCTGAGGATCACAGATACGCAGTATTTT.

The chain employs TRBV5-6 and TRBJ1-1, with a possible D match to TRBD1 (5 bases). In germline, CDR1 is SGHDT, CDR2 YYEEEE. Trimming pared 3 bases from V and 3 bases from J, leaving 9 bases between. The CDR3 has 13 amino acids. CDR3 sequence (DNA): TGTGCCAGCAGCTGGGGGGGTTACACTGAAGCTTTCTTT. Translation gives CASSWGGYTEAFF.

The chain is built from TRBV5-4 and TRBJ2-2, with 11 bases identical to TRBD1. The V gene end was trimmed by 4 bases and the J gene end by 0 bases; junction bases not matched to a gene: 2. The CDR3 is 16 residues long. Per the germline V gene, CDR1 is SGHNT and CDR2 is YYREEE (reference sequence). The CDR3 DNA reads as TGTGCCAGCAGCGGGGACAGGGGGTCGAACACCGGGGAGCTGTTTTTT. Translating gives CASSGDRGSNTGELFF.

This clone was found a few times. The chain is built from TRBV18 and TRBJ1-1; D gene uncertain. V lost 6 bases, J lost 0 bases, and 14 bases lay in between. The CDR3 loop spans 15 amino acids. Germline V gene sequence: CDR1 KGHSH, CDR2 LQKENI. CDR3 region: CASSPGLTMNTEAFF. The CDR3 DNA is TGTGCCAGCTCGCCTGGACTGACTATGAACACTGAAGCTTTCTTT.

V usage is TRBV7-9 and J usage is TRBJ1-6, with 7 nucleotides matching TRBD1. Germline V lookup: CDR1 SEHNR, CDR2 FQNEAQ (reference sequence). The CDR3 has 13 amino acids. V lost 10 bases and J lost 10; bases outside the gene matches: 10. CDR3 amino acids: CATQTTGYSPLHF. The CDR3 coding sequence is TGTGCCACTCAGACGACAGGGTACTCACCCCTCCACTTT.

The chain has TRBV9 and TRBJ1-6; D is unresolved. The germline V and J ends were trimmed by 0 bases and 7 bases, with 8 bases remaining between them. The CDR3 length is 14 residues. Germline loops: CDR1 SGDLS, CDR2 YYNGEE. DNA of the CDR3: TGTGCCAGCAGCGTAGACGTCAGAAATTCACCCCTCCACTTT. It codes for CASSVDVRNSPLHF.

This rearrangement joins TRBV7-9 to TRBJ2-1, with 7 bases matching TRBD2. This CDR3 has 13 residues. V lost 5 bases, J lost 5 bases, and 3 bases stayed unmatched. Germline lookup yields CDR1 SEHNR and CDR2 FQNEAQ (reference sequence). The CDR3 DNA sequence: TGTGCCAGCAGCGAAGCGGGACACAATGAGCAGTTCTTC. Protein product: CASSEAGHNEQFF.

The CDR3 DNA reads TGTGCCAGCAGCTTAGCGAGCACCGGGGAGCTGTTTTTT. Translated: CASSLASTGELFF. The J gene is TRBJ2-2, the V gene TRBV7-2, with D hard to call. Germline assignment: CDR1 SGHTA and CDR2 FQGNSA. The CDR3 spans 13 residues. V was clipped by 0 bases and J by 4 bases, with 3 bases between them.